The clone carrying this T cell receptor beta chain has only a few counts. Antigen specificity is unknown. cDNA libraries of TCR beta carried unique molecular identifiers. TCRdb redid the calling of the PCR reads with MiXCR, one entry per CDR3 protein. The sample lists approximately 460,000 distinct CDR3 sequences, roughly 45% occurring once. This specimen comes from a study of post-analysis software for immune sequencing data. Whole-study context: The patients showed relapsing-remitting, secondary progressive and progressive-relapsing multiple sclerosis courses. General observations from the study: Versus controls, multiple sclerosis patients showed significantly lower diversity (normalized Chao1). Five or six TRBV segments, TRBV5-6, TRBV5-1 and TRBV20-1 among them, were found more frequent in patients than controls.

The junction had 7 bases not matched to a gene; V was cut back by 0 bases and J by 7 bases. CDR1 is SGDLS and CDR2 is YYNGEE in the germline V gene. The CDR3 is 15 amino acids. Sequenced: blood. The sequence derives from a girl aged 10-17 years with multiple sclerosis. The chain joins TRBV9 to TRBJ2-7, with 10 bases identical to TRBD2. The CDR3: CASSVDTSGVIEQYF. The CDR3 DNA follows: TGTGCCAGCAGCGTAGACACTAGCGGGGTAATTGAGCAGTACTTC.